The rows below give T cell receptor beta chains drawn from one sample of a study of T cell responses to AZD1222 COVID-19 vaccine. TCRdb's copy holds only in-frame clones and misses some; the assay was immunoSEQ multiplex PCR. Of about 170,000 clones listed, around nine tenths are singletons. Sequencing was performed on peripheral blood, taken 28 days after the second AZD1222 dose. The receptors stem from an adult who received the AZD1222 COVID-19 vaccine. CDR3s include the opening cysteine and the closing phenylalanine or tryptophan. Each record gives: V gene, D gene, clone size, J gene, CDR3 DNA, CDR3 protein. D genes are given only for firm matches. Some rows have no size entry. The others give once, few or many, or a class for an expanded clone.

V: TRBV3-1/TRBV3-2
D: NA
size: NA
J: TRBJ2-7
DNA: TGTGCCAGCAGCCAAGATTCATACGGGGGGCCGCCCTACGAGCAGTACTTC
CDR3: CASSQDSYGGPPYEQYF

V: TRBV10-3
D: NA
size: NA
J: TRBJ1-2
DNA: TGTGCCATCAGTGACGGGGGGGAAGGCTACACCTTC
CDR3: CAISDGGEGYTF

V: TRBV4-2
D: NA
size: NA
J: TRBJ1-2
DNA: TGTGCCAGCAGGGAAATCGGGGGCTATGGCTACACCTTC
CDR3: CASREIGGYGYTF

V: TRBV4-3
D: TRBD1
size: NA
J: TRBJ1-2
DNA: TGCGCCAGCAGCCAAGATCCGGGACAGGCTTTGAATGGCTACACCTTC
CDR3: CASSQDPGQALNGYTF

V: TRBV7-2
D: NA
size: NA
J: TRBJ1-6
DNA: TGTGCCAGCAGAGGGACAAATTCACCCCTCCACTTT
CDR3: CASRGTNSPLHF

V: TRBV27
D: NA
size: NA
J: TRBJ2-1
DNA: TGTGCCAGCAGTTTCCCCGGGGGGCTCCTTTCAGAGCAGTTCTTC
CDR3: CASSFPGGLLSEQFF

V: TRBV7-6
D: NA
size: NA
J: TRBJ2-7
DNA: TGTGCCAGCAGCTTAGGAGGCCCGACAGTGGCCTACGAGCAGTACTTC
CDR3: CASSLGGPTVAYEQYF

V: TRBV6-1
D: NA
size: few
J: TRBJ1-2
DNA: TGTGCCAGCAGTGCTAAGGCGGGACTCTCGATTTCTACTAACTATGGCTACACCTTC
CDR3: CASSAKAGLSISTNYGYTF

V: TRBV29-1
D: NA
size: once
J: TRBJ1-1
DNA: TGCAGCGCTACGGTGTACACTGAAGCTTTCTTT
CDR3: CSATVYTEAFF

V: TRBV7-9
D: NA
size: NA
J: TRBJ2-3
DNA: TGTGCCAGCAGCTTAGTGAGTTCCTCCCCAGATACGCAGTATTTT
CDR3: CASSLVSSSPDTQYF

V: TRBV2
D: TRBD2
size: NA
J: TRBJ2-1
DNA: TGTGCCAGCAGTGTACTGACTAGCGGGGGGATGAATGAGCAGTTCTTC
CDR3: CASSVLTSGGMNEQFF

V: TRBV10-3
D: TRBD1
size: once
J: TRBJ2-5
DNA: TGTGCCATCAGTGACAGGGGGCTAGAGACCCAGTACTTC
CDR3: CAISDRGLETQYF

V: TRBV6-5
D: NA
size: NA
J: TRBJ2-5
DNA: TGTGCCAGCAGTTACCTCGACTTAAAAGAGACCCAGTACTTC
CDR3: CASSYLDLKETQYF

V: TRBV2
D: TRBD1
size: NA
J: TRBJ1-1
DNA: TGTGCCAGCAGTGGACAGGGAGCGAGAACCATGAGTAATTTAGTTATGGACACTGAAGCTTTCTTT
CDR3: CASSGQGARTMSNLVMDTEAFF

V: TRBV3-1/TRBV3-2
D: NA
size: once
J: TRBJ1-5
DNA: TGTGCCAGCAGCCAAGCAGGGTTGGGGGATCAGCCCCAGCATTTT
CDR3: CASSQAGLGDQPQHF

V: TRBV5-5
D: TRBD1
size: NA
J: TRBJ1-1
DNA: TGTGCCAGCAGCCCGTTCAGGACAGGGTCTGAAGCTTTCTTT
CDR3: CASSPFRTGSEAFF